This T cell receptor beta chain came from a study of shared clonotypes between healthy human individuals. Whole-study results and caveats: Larger estimated richness was generally seen in naive subsets than in memory subsets. Across several donors, naive CD4 shared 5% to 6%, naive CD8 about 3.2%, memory CD4 more than 2%, memory CD8 approximately 0.4%.

Looked up from germline, CDR1 is MGHDK and CDR2 is SYGVNS. The CDR3 contains 16 residues. The V gene lost 4 bases and the J gene lost 6 bases, with 19 bases spanning the gap. Some clones are missing from TCRdb's copy, which holds only in-frame ones; the method was immunoSEQ multiplex PCR. The sample gives 330,000 or so clones, about 73% of which show up once; more than 9% is in the top ten. As to this clone: Its antigen is still unknown.

V is TRBV25-1 and J is TRBJ1-5; D possibly corresponds to TRBD1 (5 bases). Source material: memory CD4+ T cells sorted from blood. Subset denoted: CD45RA-negative fraction. The receptor was derived from a man aged 25-45 years in good health. The DNA of the CDR3 is TGTGCCAGCAGTGCGAGTGGGGGTATAAGTAGTCAGCCCCAGCATTTT. This sequence encodes CASSASGGISSQPQHF.